This T cell receptor beta chain was retrieved from a study of blood T cells in healthy people across ages. Study observations and caveats: CMV status of donors was not determined, possibly confounding expanded clonotype changes. Naive CD4+ cell counts and diversity both ran higher in long-lived than in aged donors.

Approximately 9.2 milliliters was the volume of peripheral blood drawn from each donor. Looked up from germline, CDR1 is LNHNV and CDR2 is YYDKDF (reference sequence). The CDR3 contains 15 residues. V lost 6 bases and J lost 2, with 17 bases in between. A second roughly 6 to 12 cycle PCR used barcoded and J-beta primers. TCRdb ran MiXCR on the 5' RACE reads and lists one entry per CDR3 protein. The table lists approximately 900,000 distinct CDR3 sequences, 25% to 30% of them singletons. This clonotype appeared many times. The target antigen is unknown. The same data also contributed to another study, on T cells of mothers and their children. That study reports: The study recruited a few healthy Caucasian mothers and their six children as donors.

The receptor was derived from a woman aged 40 to 55 in good health. The sample comprised blood. The V and J genes are TRBV15 and TRBJ2-7; D is possibly TRBD2 (5 bases). The CDR3 sequence is CATRKGWPGTYEQYF. DNA for the CDR3: TGTGCCACCAGAAAAGGCTGGCCGGGAACCTACGAGCAGTACTTC.